This T cell receptor (beta chain) emerged from a study of T cell responses to AZD1222 COVID-19 vaccine. Study background: Second doses that came at about 4 or about 12 weeks were put together.

The repertoire was sequenced with immunoSEQ multiplex PCR; TCRdb's copy has only in-frame clones and lacks some. The sample shows roughly 260,000 clones, 85% to 95% of them seen only once. V gave up 1 base and J gave up 7 bases, with 4 bases separating them. CDR1 MGHRA and CDR2 YSYEKL come from the germline V gene. The CDR3 is 11 residues long. On this clone: What it binds is unknown.

The study, taken as a whole, reports: Most donors were white British and more were female, and clonal diversity was possibly underestimated. Repertoire sampling occurred only after the peak T cell response.

Sequenced material: peripheral blood, taken on day 0 of AZD1222 vaccination. The sequence came from an adult in good health. J is TRBJ2-5 and V is TRBV4-1, with D unclear. DNA of the CDR3: TGCGCCAGCAGCCAAGCGGGGACCCAGTACTTC. This encodes CASSQAGTQYF.